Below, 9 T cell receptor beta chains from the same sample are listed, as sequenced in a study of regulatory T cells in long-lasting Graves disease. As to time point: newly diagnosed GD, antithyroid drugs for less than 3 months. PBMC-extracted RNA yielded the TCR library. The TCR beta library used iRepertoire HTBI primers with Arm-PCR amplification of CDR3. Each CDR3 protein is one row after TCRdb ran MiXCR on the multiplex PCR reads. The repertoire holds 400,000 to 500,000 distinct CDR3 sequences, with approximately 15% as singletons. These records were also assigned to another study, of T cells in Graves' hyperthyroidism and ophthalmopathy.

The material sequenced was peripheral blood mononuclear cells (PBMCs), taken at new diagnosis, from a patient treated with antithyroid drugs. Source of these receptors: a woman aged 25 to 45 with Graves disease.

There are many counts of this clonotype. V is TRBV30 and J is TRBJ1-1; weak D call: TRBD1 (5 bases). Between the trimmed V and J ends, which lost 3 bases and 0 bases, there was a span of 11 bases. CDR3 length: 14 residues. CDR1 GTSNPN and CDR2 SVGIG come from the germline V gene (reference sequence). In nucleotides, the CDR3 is TGTGCCTGGAGCGAGGGACTCTTGAACACTGAAGCTTTCTTT. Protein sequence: CAWSEGLLNTEAFF.

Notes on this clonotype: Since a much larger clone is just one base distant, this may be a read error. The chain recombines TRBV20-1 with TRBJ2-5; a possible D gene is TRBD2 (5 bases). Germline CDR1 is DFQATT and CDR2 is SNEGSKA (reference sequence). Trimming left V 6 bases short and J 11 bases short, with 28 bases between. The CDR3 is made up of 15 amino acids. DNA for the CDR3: TGCAGTGCCCCAGGTCTCGCGGGTTCCTACAATGAGCAGTACTTC. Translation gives CSAPGLAGSYNEQYF.

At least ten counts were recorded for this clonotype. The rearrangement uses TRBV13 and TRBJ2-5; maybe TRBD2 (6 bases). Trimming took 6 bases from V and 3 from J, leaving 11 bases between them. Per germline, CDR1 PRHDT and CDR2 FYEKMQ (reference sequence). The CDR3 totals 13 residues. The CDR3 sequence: CASSSDYKETQYF. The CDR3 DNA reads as TGTGCCAGCAGTTCGGACTACAAAGAGACCCAGTACTTC.

The CDR3 sequence: CASSQPTGLGANVLTF. The CDR3 bases are TGTGCCAGCAGCCAACCTACAGGGCTTGGGGCCAACGTCCTGACTTTC. This chain joins TRBV4-2 and TRBJ2-6; a weak D match, TRBD1 (6 bases). This CDR3 comprises 16 residues. The germline V gene has CDR1 LGHNA and CDR2 YNFKEQ. Trimming removed 2 bases at V and 3 bases at J, with 11 bases between.

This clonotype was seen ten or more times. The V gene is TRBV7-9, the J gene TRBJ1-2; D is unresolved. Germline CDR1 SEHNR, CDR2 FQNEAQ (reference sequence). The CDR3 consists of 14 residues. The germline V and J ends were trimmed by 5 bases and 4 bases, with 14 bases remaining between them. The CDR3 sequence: CASSPQVTGYGYTF. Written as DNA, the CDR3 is TGTGCCAGCAGCCCTCAAGTCACGGGCTATGGCTACACCTTC.

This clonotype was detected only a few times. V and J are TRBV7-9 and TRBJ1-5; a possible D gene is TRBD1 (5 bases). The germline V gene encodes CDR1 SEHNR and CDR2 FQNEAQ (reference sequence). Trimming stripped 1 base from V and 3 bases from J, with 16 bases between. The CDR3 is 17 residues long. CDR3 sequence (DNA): TGTGCCAGCAGCTTAGTGCGGGACGGCAAAATCAATCAGCCCCAGCATTTT. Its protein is CASSLVRDGKINQPQHF.

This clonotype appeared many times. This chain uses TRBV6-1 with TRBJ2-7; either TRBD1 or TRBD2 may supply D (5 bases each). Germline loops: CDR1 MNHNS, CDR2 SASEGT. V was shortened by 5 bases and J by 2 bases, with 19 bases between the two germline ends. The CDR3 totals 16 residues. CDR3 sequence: CASSLKGPPAPYEQYF. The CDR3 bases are TGTGCCAGCAGTCTTAAGGGACCCCCAGCCCCCTACGAGCAGTACTTC.

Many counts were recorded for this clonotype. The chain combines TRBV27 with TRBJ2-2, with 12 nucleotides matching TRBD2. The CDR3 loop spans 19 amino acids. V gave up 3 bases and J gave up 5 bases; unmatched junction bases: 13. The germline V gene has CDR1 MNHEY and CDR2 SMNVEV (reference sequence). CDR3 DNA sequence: TGTGCCAGCAGTTTGTTCGTCCTAGCGGGAGGGCCGGGTACCGGGGAGCTGTTTTTT. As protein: CASSLFVLAGGPGTGELFF.

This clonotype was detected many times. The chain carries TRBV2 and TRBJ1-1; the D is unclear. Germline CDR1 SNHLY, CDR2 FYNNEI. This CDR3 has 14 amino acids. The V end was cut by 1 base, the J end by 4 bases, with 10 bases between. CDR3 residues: CASSEEVGPTEAFF. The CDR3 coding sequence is TGTGCCAGCAGTGAAGAGGTTGGGCCCACTGAAGCTTTCTTT. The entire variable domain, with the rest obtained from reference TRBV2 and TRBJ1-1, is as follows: EPEVTQTPSHQVTQMGQEVILRCVPISNHLYFYWYRQILGQKVEFLVSFYNNEISEKSEIFDDQFSVERPDGSNFTLKIRSTKLEDSAMYFCASSEEVGPTEAFFGQGTRLTVV.